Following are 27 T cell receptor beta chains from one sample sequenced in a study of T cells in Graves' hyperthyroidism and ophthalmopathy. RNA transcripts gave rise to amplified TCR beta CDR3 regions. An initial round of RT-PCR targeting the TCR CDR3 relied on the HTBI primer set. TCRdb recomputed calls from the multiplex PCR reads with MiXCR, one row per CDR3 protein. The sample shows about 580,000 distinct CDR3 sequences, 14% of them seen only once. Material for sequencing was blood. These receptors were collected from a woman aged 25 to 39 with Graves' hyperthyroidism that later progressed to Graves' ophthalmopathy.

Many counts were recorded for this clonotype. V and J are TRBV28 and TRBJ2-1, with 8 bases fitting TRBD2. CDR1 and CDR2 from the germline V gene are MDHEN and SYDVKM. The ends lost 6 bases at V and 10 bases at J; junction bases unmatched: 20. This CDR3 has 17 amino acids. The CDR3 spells CASRPVGAGVSEKEQFF. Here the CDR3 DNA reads TGTGCCAGCAGGCCCGTGGGAGCGGGAGTGTCCGAAAAAGAGCAGTTCTTC. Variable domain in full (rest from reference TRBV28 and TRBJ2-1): DVKVTQSSRYLVKRTGEKVFLECVQDMDHENMFWYRQDPGLGLRLIYFSYDVKMKEKGDIPEGYSVSREKKERFSLILESASTNQTSMYLCASRPVGAGVSEKEQFFGPGTRLTVL.

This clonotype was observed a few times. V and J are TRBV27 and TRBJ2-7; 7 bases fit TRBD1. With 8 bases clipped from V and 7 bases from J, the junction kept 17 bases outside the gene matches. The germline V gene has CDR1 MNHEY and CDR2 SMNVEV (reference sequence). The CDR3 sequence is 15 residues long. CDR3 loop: CASSLLRGGAEEQYF. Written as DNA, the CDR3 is TGTGCCAGCTCCCTTTTAAGAGGGGGCGCGGAGGAGCAGTACTTC.

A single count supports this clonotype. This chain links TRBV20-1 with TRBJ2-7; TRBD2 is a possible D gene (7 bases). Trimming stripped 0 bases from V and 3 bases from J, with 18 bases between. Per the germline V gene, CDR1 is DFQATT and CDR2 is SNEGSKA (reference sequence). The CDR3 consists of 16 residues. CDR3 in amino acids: CSARDEGGLPSYEQYF. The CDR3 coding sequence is TGCAGTGCTAGAGATGAAGGGGGACTACCAAGCTACGAGCAGTACTTC.

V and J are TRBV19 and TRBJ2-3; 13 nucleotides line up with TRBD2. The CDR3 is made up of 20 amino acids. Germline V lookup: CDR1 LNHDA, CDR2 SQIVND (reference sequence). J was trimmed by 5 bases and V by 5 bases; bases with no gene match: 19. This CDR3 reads CASSARGWTSGRGRVDTQYF. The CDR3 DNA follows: TGTGCCAGTAGTGCCCGGGGGTGGACTAGCGGGAGAGGAAGGGTAGATACGCAGTATTTT.

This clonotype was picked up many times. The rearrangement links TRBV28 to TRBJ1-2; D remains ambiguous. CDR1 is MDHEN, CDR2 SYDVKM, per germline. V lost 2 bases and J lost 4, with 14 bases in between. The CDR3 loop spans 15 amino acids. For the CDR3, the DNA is TGTGCCAGCAGTTTAGGAGGTGGATTGAGCTATGGCTACACCTTC. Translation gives CASSLGGGLSYGYTF.

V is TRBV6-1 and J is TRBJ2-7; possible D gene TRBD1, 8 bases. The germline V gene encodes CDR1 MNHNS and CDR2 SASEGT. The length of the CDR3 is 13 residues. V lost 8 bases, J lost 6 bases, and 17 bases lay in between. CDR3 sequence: CASAAQGEGEQYF. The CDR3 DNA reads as TGTGCCAGCGCGGCACAGGGGGAGGGCGAGCAGTACTTC.

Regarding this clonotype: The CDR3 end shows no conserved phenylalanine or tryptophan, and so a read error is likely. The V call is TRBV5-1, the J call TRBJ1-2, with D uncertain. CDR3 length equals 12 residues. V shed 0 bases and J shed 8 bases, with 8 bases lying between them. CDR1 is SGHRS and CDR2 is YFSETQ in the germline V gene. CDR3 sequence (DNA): TGCGCCAGCAGCTTGGATATGGCCGGCTACACCCTC. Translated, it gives CASSLDMAGYTL.

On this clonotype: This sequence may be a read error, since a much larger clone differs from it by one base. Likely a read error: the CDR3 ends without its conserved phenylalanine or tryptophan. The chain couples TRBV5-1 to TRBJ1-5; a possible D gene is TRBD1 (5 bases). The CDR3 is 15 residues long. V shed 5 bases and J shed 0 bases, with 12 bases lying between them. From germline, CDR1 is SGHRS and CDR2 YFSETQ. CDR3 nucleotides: TGCGCCAGCAGTCTTGACAGCGATAGCAATCAGCCCCAGCATGTT. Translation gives CASSLDSDSNQPQHV.

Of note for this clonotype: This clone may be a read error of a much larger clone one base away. Written as DNA, the CDR3 is TGTGCCAGCAGGGGGGAGCGGAACACTGAAGCTTTCTTT. Translated, it gives CASRGERNTEAFF. The V and J genes are TRBV12-3 or TRBV12-4 and TRBJ1-1, with D possibly matching TRBD1 (5 bases). Trimming left V 6 bases short and J 1 base short, with 9 bases between. The CDR3 contains 13 residues.

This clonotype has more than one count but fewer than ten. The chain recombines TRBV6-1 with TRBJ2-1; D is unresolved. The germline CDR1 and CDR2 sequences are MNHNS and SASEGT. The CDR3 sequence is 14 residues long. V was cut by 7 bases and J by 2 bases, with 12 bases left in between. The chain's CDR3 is CASTAQPPYNEQFF. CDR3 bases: TGTGCCAGCACAGCACAGCCCCCCTACAATGAGCAGTTCTTC.

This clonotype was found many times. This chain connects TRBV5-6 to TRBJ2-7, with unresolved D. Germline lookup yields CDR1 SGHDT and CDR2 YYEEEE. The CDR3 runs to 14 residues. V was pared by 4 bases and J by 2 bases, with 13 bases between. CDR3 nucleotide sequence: TGTGCCAGCAGCCCCCGCCGAACTACCTACGAGCAGTACTTC. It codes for CASSPRRTTYEQYF.

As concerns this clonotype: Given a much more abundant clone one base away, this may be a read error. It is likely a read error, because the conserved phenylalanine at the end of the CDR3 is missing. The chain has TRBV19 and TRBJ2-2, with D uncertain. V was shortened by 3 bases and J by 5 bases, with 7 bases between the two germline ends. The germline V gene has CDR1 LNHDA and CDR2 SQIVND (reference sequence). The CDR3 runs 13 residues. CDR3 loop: CASSMVRTGELFS. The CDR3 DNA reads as TGTGCCAGTAGTATGGTGAGGACCGGGGAGCTGTTTTCT.

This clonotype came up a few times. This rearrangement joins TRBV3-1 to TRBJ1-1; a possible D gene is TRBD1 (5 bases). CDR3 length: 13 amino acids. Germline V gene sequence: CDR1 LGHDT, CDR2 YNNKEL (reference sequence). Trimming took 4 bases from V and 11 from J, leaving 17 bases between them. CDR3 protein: CASSPLEGKWAFF. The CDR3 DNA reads TGTGCCAGCAGCCCACTAGAGGGGAAATGGGCTTTCTTT.

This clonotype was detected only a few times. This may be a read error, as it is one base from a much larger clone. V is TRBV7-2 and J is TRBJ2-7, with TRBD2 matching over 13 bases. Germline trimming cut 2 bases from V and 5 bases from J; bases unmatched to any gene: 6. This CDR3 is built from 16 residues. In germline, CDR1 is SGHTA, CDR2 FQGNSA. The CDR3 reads CASSLTGLAGAHEQYF. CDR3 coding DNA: TGTGCCAGCAGCTTAACCGGACTAGCGGGAGCGCACGAGCAGTACTTC. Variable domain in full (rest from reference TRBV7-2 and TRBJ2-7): GAGVSQSPSNKVTEKGKDVELRCDPISGHTALYWYRQSLGQGLEFLIYFQGNSAPDKSGLPSDRFSAERTGGSVSTLTIQRTQQEDSAVYLCASSLTGLAGAHEQYFGPGTRLTVT.

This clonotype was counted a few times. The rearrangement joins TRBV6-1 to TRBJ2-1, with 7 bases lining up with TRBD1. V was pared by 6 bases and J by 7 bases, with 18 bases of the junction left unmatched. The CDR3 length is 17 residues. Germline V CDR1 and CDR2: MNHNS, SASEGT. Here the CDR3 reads CASSQFHPGQNINEQFF. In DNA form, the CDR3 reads TGTGCCAGCAGCCAATTTCATCCGGGACAGAATATAAATGAGCAGTTCTTC.

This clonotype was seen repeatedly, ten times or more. CDR3 amino acids: CATLREGAMNTEAFF. DNA of the CDR3: TGTGCCACCCTCCGGGAGGGGGCAATGAACACTGAAGCTTTCTTT. The genes are TRBV28 and TRBJ1-1; 7 bases are shared with TRBD1. V shed 10 bases and J 0 bases; nucleotides not matched to a gene: 11. Germline V gene data show CDR1 as MDHEN and CDR2 as SYDVKM. The CDR3 contains 15 residues. Supplemented by reference TRBV28 and TRBJ1-1, the full variable domain reads DVKVTQSSRYLVKRTGEKVFLECVQDMDHENMFWYRQDPGLGLRLIYFSYDVKMKEKGDIPEGYSVSREKKERFSLILESASTNQTSMYLCATLREGAMNTEAFFGQGTRLTVV.

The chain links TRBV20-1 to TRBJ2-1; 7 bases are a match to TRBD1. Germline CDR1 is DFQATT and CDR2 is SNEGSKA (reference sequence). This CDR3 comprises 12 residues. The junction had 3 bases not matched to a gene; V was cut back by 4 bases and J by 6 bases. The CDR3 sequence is CSAKTGVNEQFF. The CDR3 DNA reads TGCAGTGCTAAAACAGGGGTCAATGAGCAGTTCTTC.

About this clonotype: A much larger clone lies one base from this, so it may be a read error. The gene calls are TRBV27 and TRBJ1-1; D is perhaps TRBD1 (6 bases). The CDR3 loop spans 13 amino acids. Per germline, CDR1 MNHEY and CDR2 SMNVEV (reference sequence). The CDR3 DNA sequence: TGTGCCAGCAGTTTATTTCCAGGGGCTGAAGCTTCCTTT. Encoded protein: CASSLFPGAEASF.

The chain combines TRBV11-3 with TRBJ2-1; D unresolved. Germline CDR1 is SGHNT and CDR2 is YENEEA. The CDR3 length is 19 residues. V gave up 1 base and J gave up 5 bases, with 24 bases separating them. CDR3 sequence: CASSLAVYMGGTLHNEQFF. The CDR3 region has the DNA TGTGCCAGCAGCTTAGCGGTGTATATGGGCGGAACCCTCCACAATGAGCAGTTCTTC.

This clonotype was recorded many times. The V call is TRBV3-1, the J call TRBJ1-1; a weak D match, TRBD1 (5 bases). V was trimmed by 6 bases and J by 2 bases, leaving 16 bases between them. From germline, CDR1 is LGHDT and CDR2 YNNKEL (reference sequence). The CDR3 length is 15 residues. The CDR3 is CASSQSGTANTEAFF. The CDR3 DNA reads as TGTGCCAGCAGTCAGAGTGGGACGGCTAACACTGAAGCTTTCTTT.

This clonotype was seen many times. CDR3 nucleotide sequence: TGTGCCAGCAGCGTAGCTGGGACCCCAGAGGAAAAACTGTTTTTT. This codes for CASSVAGTPEEKLFF. V and J are TRBV9 and TRBJ1-4; D perhaps matches TRBD1 (5 bases). V dropped 0 bases and J dropped 8 bases, with 14 bases sitting between them. The germline V gene has CDR1 SGDLS and CDR2 YYNGEE. The CDR3 is made up of 15 amino acids.

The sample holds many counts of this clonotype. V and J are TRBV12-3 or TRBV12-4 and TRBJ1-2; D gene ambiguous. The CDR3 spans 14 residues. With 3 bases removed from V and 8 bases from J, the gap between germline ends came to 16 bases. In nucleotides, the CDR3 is TGTGCCAGCAGTTTGGCCGGTGAGGGAAAGGGCTACACCTTC. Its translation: CASSLAGEGKGYTF.

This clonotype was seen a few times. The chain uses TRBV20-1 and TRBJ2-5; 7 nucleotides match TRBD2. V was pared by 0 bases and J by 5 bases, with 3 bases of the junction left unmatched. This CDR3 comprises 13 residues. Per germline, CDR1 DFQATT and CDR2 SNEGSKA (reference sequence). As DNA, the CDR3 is TGCAGTGCTAGAGATGGGGGAGGGGAGACCCAGTACTTC. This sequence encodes CSARDGGGETQYF.

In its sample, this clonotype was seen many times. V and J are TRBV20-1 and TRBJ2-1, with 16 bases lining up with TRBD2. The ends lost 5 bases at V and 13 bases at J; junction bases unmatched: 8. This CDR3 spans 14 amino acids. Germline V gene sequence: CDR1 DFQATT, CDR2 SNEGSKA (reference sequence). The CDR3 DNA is TGCAGTGCTCAACCGGGACTAGCGGGAGGGGAACAGTTCTTC. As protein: CSAQPGLAGGEQFF.

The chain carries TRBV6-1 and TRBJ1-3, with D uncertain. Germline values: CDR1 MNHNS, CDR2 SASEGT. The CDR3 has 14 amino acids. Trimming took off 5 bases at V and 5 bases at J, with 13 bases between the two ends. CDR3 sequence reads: CASSPSGRRNTIYF. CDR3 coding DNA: TGTGCCAGCAGTCCCAGTGGACGTCGAAACACCATATATTTT.

The CDR3: CASSGGLAGSSYNEQFF. In DNA form, the CDR3 reads TGTGCCAGCAGCGGGGGACTAGCGGGGAGCTCCTACAATGAGCAGTTCTTC. V and J are TRBV3-1 and TRBJ2-1; 13 bases match TRBD2. The CDR3 runs to 17 residues. Germline V CDR1 and CDR2: LGHDT, YNNKEL (reference sequence). Trimming removed 5 bases from V and 0 bases from J; junction bases left unmatched: 4.

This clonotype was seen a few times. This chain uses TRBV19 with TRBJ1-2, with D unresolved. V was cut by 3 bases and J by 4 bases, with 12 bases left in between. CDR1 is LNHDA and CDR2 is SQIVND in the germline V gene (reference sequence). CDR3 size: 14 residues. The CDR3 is CASSMNPGFYGYTF. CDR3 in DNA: TGTGCCAGTAGTATGAACCCGGGCTTCTATGGCTACACCTTC.